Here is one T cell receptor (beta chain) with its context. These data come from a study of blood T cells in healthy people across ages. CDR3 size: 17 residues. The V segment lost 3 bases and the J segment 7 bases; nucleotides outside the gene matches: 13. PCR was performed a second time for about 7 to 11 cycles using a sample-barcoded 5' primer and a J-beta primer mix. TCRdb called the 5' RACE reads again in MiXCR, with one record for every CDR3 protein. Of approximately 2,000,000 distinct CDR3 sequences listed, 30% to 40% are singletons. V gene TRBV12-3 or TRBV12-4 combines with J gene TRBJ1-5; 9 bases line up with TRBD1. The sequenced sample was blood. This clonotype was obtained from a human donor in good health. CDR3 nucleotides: TGTGCCAGCAGTTTGGGTTCGGGGACAGGGCATCGGCAGCCCCAGCATTTT. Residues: CASSLGSGTGHRQPQHF.